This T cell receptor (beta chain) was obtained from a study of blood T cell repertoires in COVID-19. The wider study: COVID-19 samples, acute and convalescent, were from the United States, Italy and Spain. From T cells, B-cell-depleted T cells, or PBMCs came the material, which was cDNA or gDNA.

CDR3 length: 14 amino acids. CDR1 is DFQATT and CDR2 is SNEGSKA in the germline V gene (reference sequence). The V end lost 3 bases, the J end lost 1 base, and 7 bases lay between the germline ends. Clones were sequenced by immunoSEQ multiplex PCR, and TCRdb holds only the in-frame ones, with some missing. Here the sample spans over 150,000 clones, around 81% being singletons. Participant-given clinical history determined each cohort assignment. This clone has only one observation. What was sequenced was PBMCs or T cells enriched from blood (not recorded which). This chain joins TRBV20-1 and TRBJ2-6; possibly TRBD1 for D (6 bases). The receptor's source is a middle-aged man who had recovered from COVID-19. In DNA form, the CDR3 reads TGCAGTGCTAGTCAGGGGTCTGGGGCCAACGTCCTGACTTTC. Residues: CSASQGSGANVLTF.